These T cell receptor beta chains were read from a single sample in a study of CD8+ T cells in alopecia areata. This table comes from immunoSEQ multiplex PCR, and its TCRdb copy is limited to in-frame clones, with some not included. The sample gives 120,000 to 150,000 clones, less than 65% of which show up once; 30% to 45% is in the top ten. What was sequenced was CD8+ T cells sorted from blood. These receptors were obtained from a human donor in good health. CDR3s include the opening cysteine and the closing phenylalanine or tryptophan. A D gene is named only where the DNA matches it firmly. Size is stated for part of the rows, as once, few or many counts, or as a class when the clone is expanded.

d_gene	v_gene	j_gene	len	abundance	CDR3aa	CDR3nt
TRBD2	TRBV29-1	TRBJ2-7	15	.	CSVEESGRSTYEQYF	TGCAGCGTTGAAGAAAGCGGGAGGAGTACCTACGAGCAGTACTTC
.	TRBV11-2	TRBJ2-7	14	.	CASSLGSAVGEQYF	TGTGCCAGCAGCTTAGGGTCGGCAGTTGGAGAGCAGTACTTC
.	TRBV29-1	TRBJ1-1	13	.	CSVDSRGGTEAFF	TGCAGCGTTGATTCCAGGGGCGGTACTGAAGCTTTCTTT
.	TRBV27	TRBJ2-7	15	.	CASSLFLGYWYEQYF	TGTGCCAGCAGTTTATTTTTGGGGTACTGGTACGAGCAGTACTTC
.	TRBV4-1	TRBJ2-7	14	.	CASQDWVGAYEQYF	TGCGCCAGCCAAGACTGGGTGGGGGCCTACGAGCAGTACTTC
TRBD2	TRBV2	TRBJ2-1	15	.	CASRVTSGNHNEQFF	TGTGCCAGCAGGGTGACTAGCGGGAACCACAATGAGCAGTTCTTC
.	TRBV5-6	TRBJ1-5	15	.	CASSGSGRGNQPQHF	TGTGCCAGCAGCGGCAGCGGGCGAGGCAATCAGCCCCAGCATTTT
TRBD1	TRBV30	TRBJ2-2	16	.	CAWSGPGQGTPGELFF	TGTGCCTGGAGTGGCCCGGGACAGGGGACCCCCGGGGAGCTGTTTTTT
.	TRBV27	TRBJ2-1	12	few	CASREGSYEQFF	TGTGCCAGCAGGGAGGGATCGTATGAGCAGTTCTTC
.	TRBV13	TRBJ1-5	15	.	CASSFGMNSNQPQHF	TGTGCCAGCAGCTTTGGGATGAATAGCAATCAGCCCCAGCATTTT
.	TRBV5-1	TRBJ2-2	14	.	CASSLRGLTGELFF	TGCGCCAGCAGCTTGAGGGGTCTCACCGGGGAGCTGTTTTTT
.	TRBV9	TRBJ2-1	16	.	CASSAARDSIYNEQFF	TGTGCCAGCAGCGCGGCCCGGGACTCAATTTACAATGAGCAGTTCTTC
.	TRBV19	TRBJ2-7	14	few	CASSGLDRAYEQYF	TGTGCCAGTAGTGGCCTGGACAGAGCCTACGAGCAGTACTTC
.	TRBV13	TRBJ2-1	17	.	CASSARAGGPTSNEQFF	TGTGCCAGCAGCGCCCGGGCAGGCGGTCCCACTTCAAATGAGCAGTTCTTC
.	TRBV2	TRBJ2-1	11	.	CATPDVNEQFF	TGTGCCACCCCGGACGTCAATGAGCAGTTCTTC
TRBD2	TRBV7-9	TRBJ2-1	16	.	CASSGTSGGSYNEQFF	TGTGCCAGCAGCGGGACTAGCGGGGGCTCCTACAATGAGCAGTTCTTC
.	TRBV11-3	TRBJ1-2	12	.	CASLDRPEGYTF	TGTGCCAGCCTGGACAGACCGGAAGGCTACACCTTC
.	TRBV28	TRBJ2-2	13	once	CASSLVNTGELFF	TGTGCCAGCAGTTTGGTGAACACCGGGGAGCTGTTTTTT
TRBD1	TRBV5-1	TRBJ1-2	13	.	CASSLDREDGYTF	TGCGCCAGCAGCCTCGACAGGGAGGATGGCTACACCTTC
.	TRBV20-1	TRBJ2-7	11	.	CSAPKIGEQYF	TGCAGTGCCCCTAAGATCGGAGAGCAGTACTTC
.	TRBV28	TRBJ2-1	15	.	CASSLLVFSYNEQFF	TGTGCCAGCAGTTTACTAGTTTTCTCCTACAATGAGCAGTTCTTC
.	TRBV11-2	TRBJ1-5	13	once	CASSLGVYQPQHF	TGTGCCAGCAGCTTGGGGGTCTATCAGCCCCAGCATTTT
TRBD1	TRBV4-2	TRBJ1-5	15	.	CASSQERQGGQPQHF	TGTGCCAGCAGCCAAGAACGGCAGGGGGGTCAGCCCCAGCATTTT
.	TRBV29-1	TRBJ1-2	12	.	CSATGPNYGYTF	TGCAGCGCTACAGGGCCTAACTATGGCTACACCTTC
TRBD1	TRBV4-1	TRBJ2-1	15	.	CASSPSQGAQDEQFF	TGCGCCAGCAGCCCCTCTCAGGGGGCGCAGGATGAGCAGTTCTTC
.	TRBV9	TRBJ1-1	13	.	CASSVVTGAEAFF	TGTGCCAGCAGCGTTGTAACAGGAGCTGAAGCTTTCTTT
.	TRBV7-8	TRBJ2-3	14	once	CASSPWGSTDTQYF	TGTGCCAGCAGCCCCTGGGGGAGCACAGATACGCAGTATTTT
TRBD1	TRBV5-6	TRBJ2-1	19	.	CASRFSPWESTGIYNEQFF	TGTGCCAGCAGATTTTCCCCCTGGGAGTCGACAGGGATTTACAATGAGCAGTTCTTC
TRBD2	TRBV28	TRBJ2-5	15	.	CASTIGLAGEETQYF	TGTGCCAGCACCATAGGACTAGCGGGAGAGGAGACCCAGTACTTC
.	TRBV7-9	TRBJ2-1	12	.	CASSAGGSEQFF	TGTGCCAGCAGCGCTGGGGGAAGTGAGCAGTTCTTC
TRBD1	TRBV11-2	TRBJ2-5	15	few	CASSIGQGWQETQYF	TGTGCCAGCAGCATCGGACAGGGGTGGCAAGAGACCCAGTACTTC
.	TRBV29-1	TRBJ2-5	16	.	CSVEGEWGGRQETQYF	TGCAGCGTTGAGGGAGAATGGGGCGGTCGCCAAGAGACCCAGTACTTC
TRBD2	TRBV10-3	TRBJ2-7	17	.	CAIMGTSALLGSYEQYF	TGTGCCATCATGGGGACTAGCGCCCTTCTGGGGTCCTACGAGCAGTACTTC
TRBD1	TRBV27	TRBJ1-1	15	.	CASGRGTGYGTEAFF	TGTGCCAGCGGCCGCGGGACAGGGTATGGCACTGAAGCTTTCTTT
TRBD2	TRBV25-1	TRBJ2-7	12	.	CASSAGGNEQYF	TGTGCCAGCAGTGCGGGGGGTAACGAGCAGTACTTC
.	TRBV7-8	TRBJ2-1	12	few	CASSYTGNEQFF	TGTGCCAGCAGCTACACAGGGAATGAGCAGTTCTTC
.	TRBV7-2	TRBJ1-5	15	.	CASSLGGGSGQPQHF	TGTGCCAGCAGCTTGGGAGGGGGATCTGGTCAGCCCCAGCATTTT